The clone carrying this T cell receptor beta chain appeared many times. Its antigen is currently unknown. Each TCR cDNA molecule bore a unique molecular identifier. TCRdb called the 5' RACE reads again in MiXCR, with one record for every CDR3 protein. The data show approximately 17,000 distinct CDR3 sequences, about a fifth seen once. The sample is drawn from a study of spatial heterogeneity in lung cancer. Whole-study context: Sequences of the beta chain were consistently detected in greater numbers than alpha-chain sequences. More than 8.5 raw reads, on average, carried each unique TCR and UMI combination.

CDR1 and CDR2 from the germline V gene are DFQATT and SNEGSKA (reference sequence). The CDR3 runs 12 residues. With V trimmed by 6 bases and J by 7 bases, 6 bases remained unmatched. Study conclusions and caveats: Resection saw ubiquitous expanded tumor TCRs appear in blood more than follow-up did.

As for time point: blood at routine non-recurrence follow-up after resection. This sequence joins TRBV20-1 and TRBJ2-1; TRBD1 matches at 7 bases. The source of this sequence is a male donor with early-stage non-small cell lung cancer. Here the sequenced sample was PBMCs, taken at follow-up. The CDR3 nucleotides are TGCAGTGCCACCGGGACAGATAATGAGCAGTTCTTC. It specifies CSATGTDNEQFF.